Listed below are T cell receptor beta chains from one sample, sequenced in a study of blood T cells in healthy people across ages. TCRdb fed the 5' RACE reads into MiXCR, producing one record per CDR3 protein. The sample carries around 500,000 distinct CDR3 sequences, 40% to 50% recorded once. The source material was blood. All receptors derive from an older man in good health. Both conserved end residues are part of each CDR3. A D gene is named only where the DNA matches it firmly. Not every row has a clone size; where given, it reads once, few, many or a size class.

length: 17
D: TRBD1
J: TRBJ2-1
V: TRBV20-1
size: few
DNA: TGCAGTGCTAGCGCCGCTAATCTGGGACAGGGGTACAATGAGCAGTTCTTC
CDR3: CSASAANLGQGYNEQFF

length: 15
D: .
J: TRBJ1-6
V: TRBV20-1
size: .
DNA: TGCAGTGCCCCGGCCCTGAGCTCCTATAATTCACCCCTCCACTTT
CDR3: CSAPALSSYNSPLHF

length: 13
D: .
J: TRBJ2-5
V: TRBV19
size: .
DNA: TGTGCCAGTAGTATGGGATACCAAGAGACCCAGTACTTC
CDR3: CASSMGYQETQYF

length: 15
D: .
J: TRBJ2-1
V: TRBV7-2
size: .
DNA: TGTGCCAGCAGCTTCACCGGGACTGGACTCAATGAGCAGTTCTTC
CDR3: CASSFTGTGLNEQFF

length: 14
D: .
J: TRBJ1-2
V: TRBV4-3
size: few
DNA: TGCGCCAGCAGCCAAGAAGGCGGCGGCTATGGCTACACCTTC
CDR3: CASSQEGGGYGYTF

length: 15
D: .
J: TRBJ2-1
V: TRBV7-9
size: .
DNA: TGTGCCAGCAATGGGGAAACAGATAGCTCCTACGAGCAGTTCTTC
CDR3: CASNGETDSSYEQFF

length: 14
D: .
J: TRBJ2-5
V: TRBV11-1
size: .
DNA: TGTGCCAGCAGCCCAGTCGGACAGCAAGAGACCCAGTACTTC
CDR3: CASSPVGQQETQYF

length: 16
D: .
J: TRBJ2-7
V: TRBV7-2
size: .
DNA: TGTGCCAGCAGCCATAAGGGGACCTTCAGCTCCTACGAGCAGTACTTC
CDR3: CASSHKGTFSSYEQYF

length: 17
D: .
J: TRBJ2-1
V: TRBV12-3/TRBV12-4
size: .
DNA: TGTGCCAGCAGCGACCGATCTGGACCTCAGGGGTACAATGAGCAGTTCTTC
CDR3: CASSDRSGPQGYNEQFF

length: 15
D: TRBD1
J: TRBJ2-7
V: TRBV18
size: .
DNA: TGTGCCAGCTCACCAGGACAGGGATCGCTCTACGAGCAGTACTTC
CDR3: CASSPGQGSLYEQYF

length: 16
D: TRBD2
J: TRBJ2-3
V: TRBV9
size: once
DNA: TGTGCCAGCAGCGGACGCGGGGGGCCAGGGGCAGATACGCAGTATTTT
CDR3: CASSGRGGPGADTQYF

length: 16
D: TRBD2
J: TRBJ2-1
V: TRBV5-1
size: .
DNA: TGCGCCAGCAGCCCTCGTGCGGGACTAAACGGGAATGAGCAGTTCTTC
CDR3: CASSPRAGLNGNEQFF

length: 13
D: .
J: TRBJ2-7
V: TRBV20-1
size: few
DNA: TGCAGTGCTAGGTCCAGGAGGCCCTACGAGCAGTACTTC
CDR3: CSARSRRPYEQYF

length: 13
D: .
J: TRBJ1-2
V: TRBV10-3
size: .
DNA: TGTGCCATCAGTGAGGTCGGGGGTGGAGGCTACACCTTC
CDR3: CAISEVGGGGYTF

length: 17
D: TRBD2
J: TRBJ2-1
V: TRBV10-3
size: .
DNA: TGTGCCATCAGTGAGCGCCTTAGTATAGCGGGAGTCAATGAGCAGTTCTTC
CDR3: CAISERLSIAGVNEQFF

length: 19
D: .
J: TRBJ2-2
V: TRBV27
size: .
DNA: TGTGCCAGCAGTTTATCGATAGCCCGGGCTAGCGAACGCACCGGGGAGCTGTTTTTT
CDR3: CASSLSIARASERTGELFF

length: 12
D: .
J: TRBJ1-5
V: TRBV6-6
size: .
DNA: TGTGCCAGCAGTTACTGGGGTCAGCCCCAGCATTTT
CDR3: CASSYWGQPQHF

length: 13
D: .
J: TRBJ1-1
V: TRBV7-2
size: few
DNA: TGTGCCAGCGGACAGTTCATGAACACTGAAGCTTTCTTT
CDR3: CASGQFMNTEAFF

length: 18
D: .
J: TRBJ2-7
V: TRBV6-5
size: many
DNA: TGTGCCAGCAGTTACTCGAGTTCAGGGGGAGGGTACTCCTACGAGCAGTACTTC
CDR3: CASSYSSSGGGYSYEQYF

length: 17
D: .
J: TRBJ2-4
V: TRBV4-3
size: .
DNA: TGCGCCAGCAGCCAAGAGGCGGGCCTCGTAGCCAAAAACATTCAGTACTTC
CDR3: CASSQEAGLVAKNIQYF

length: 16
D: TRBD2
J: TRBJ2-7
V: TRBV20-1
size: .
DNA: TGCAGTGCTAGGGGCCTACTAGCGGGAGAGCCGTACGAGCAGTACTTC
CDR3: CSARGLLAGEPYEQYF

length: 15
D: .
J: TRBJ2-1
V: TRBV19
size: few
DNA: TGTGCCAGTAGTATTCTGGCCGACCCGAGGAACGTGCAGTTCTTC
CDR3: CASSILADPRNVQFF

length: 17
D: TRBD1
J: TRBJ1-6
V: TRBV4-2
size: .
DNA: TGTGCCAGCAGCCAAGACCCCGGGACAGCGAGTAATTCACCCCTCCACTTT
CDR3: CASSQDPGTASNSPLHF

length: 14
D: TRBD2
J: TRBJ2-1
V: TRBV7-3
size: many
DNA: TGTGCCAGCAGCTTATTAGCGGGAGAGAATGAGCAGTTCTTC
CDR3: CASSLLAGENEQFF